This entry features one TCR beta chain sequence. The antigen is undetermined. The primer mix had 60 Vbeta and 13 Jbeta primers. Measured with immunoSEQ multiplex PCR; TCRdb has only the in-frame clones, and not every one. The sample contains about 160,000 clones, approximately 80% of which appear only once. These data are taken from a study of cytomegalovirus exposure and HLA in healthy donors. V lost 0 bases to trimming and J lost 10 bases, with 6 bases between them. CDR1 is WSHSY, CDR2 SAAADI, per germline. The CDR3 contains 12 residues. Study results and limitations: TRBV6-2, TRBV6-3 and other indistinguishable V segments were excluded. Per a prior analysis, the majority of TCR beta V segments were productive roughly 90% or roughly 30% of the time.

The chain combines TRBV10-2 with TRBJ1-4, with D unclear. The sample consisted of PBMCs. The TCR comes from a man aged 45 to 65 in good health and CMV-seropositive. The CDR3 DNA is TGCGCCAGCAGTGAGTCGAGGGCAAAACTGTTTTTT. It specifies CASSESRAKLFF.